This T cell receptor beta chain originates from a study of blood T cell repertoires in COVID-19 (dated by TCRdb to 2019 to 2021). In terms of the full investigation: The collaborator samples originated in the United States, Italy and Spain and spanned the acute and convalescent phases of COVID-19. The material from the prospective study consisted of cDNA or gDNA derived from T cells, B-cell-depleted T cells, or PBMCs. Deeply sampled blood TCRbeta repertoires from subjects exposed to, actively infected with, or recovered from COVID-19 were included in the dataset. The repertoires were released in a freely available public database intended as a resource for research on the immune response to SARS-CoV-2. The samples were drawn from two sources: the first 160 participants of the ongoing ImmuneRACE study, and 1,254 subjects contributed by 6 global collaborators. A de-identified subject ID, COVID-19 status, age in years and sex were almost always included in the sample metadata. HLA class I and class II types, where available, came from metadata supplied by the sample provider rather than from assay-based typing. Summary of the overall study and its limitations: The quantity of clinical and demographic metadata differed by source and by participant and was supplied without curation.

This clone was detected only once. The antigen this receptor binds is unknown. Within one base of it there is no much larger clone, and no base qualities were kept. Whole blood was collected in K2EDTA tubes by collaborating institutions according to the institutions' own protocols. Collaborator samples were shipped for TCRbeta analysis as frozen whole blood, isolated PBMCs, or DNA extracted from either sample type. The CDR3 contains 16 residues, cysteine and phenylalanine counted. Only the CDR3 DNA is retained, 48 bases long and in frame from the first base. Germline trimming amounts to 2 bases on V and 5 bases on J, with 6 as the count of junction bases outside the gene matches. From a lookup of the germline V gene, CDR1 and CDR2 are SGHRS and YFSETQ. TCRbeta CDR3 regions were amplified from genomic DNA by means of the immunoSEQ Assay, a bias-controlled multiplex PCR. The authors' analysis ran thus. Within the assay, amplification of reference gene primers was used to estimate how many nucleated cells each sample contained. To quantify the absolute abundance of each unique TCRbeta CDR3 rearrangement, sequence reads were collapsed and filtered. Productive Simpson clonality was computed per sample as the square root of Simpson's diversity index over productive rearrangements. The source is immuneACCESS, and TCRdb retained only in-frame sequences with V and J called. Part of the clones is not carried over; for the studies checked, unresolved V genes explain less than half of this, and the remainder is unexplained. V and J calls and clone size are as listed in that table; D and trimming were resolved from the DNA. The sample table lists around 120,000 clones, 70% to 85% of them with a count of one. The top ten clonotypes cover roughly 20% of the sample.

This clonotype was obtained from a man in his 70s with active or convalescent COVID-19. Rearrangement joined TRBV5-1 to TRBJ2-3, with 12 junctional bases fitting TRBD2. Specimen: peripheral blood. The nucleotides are TGCGCCAGCAGCTTATATCCGGGACTAGCGGGAGATACGCAGTATTTT. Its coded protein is CASSLYPGLAGDTQYF.